The table lists the clone carrying this T cell receptor (beta chain) with a few counts. Measured with immunoSEQ multiplex PCR; TCRdb has only the in-frame clones, and not every one. Of about 79,000 clones in the sample, around 92% are singletons; the top ten hold about 7.1%. This specimen comes from a study of T cell responses to AZD1222 COVID-19 vaccine. The specimen comprised peripheral blood, sampled on day 0 of MenACWY control vaccination. This receptor was identified in an adult in good health.

The DNA of the CDR3 is TGTGCCAGTAGCGCTCTACAGGGGGCCGGGGAGCTGTTTTTT. Protein sequence: CASSALQGAGELFF. The chain joins TRBV19 to TRBJ2-2; the match to TRBD1 covers 8 bases. Per the germline V gene, CDR1 is LNHDA and CDR2 is SQIVND (reference sequence). The CDR3 extends over 14 amino acids. V shed 6 bases, J shed 6 bases, and the junction held 6 bases outside the gene matches.